This entry is about one TCR beta chain. This clone was seen only once. What this receptor recognizes is not known. No much larger clone exists at a distance of one base, and base qualities are not known. The germline V gene sets CDR1 to SNHLY and CDR2 to FYNNEI. The CDR3 runs 15 residues from the cysteine to the phenylalanine. Here the CDR3 DNA is all that survives: 45 bases in frame from base 1. The germline ends are 8 bases apart after V is trimmed by 3 bases and J by 2 bases. The sample originates from a study of OX40 agonist ivuxolimab in advanced cancers. In terms of the full investigation: The costimulatory receptor OX40 (CD134) was targeted by ivuxolimab, a fully human IgG2 agonistic monoclonal antibody. Partial responses were achieved by three dose-escalation patients, of whom one had hepatocellular carcinoma and two had cutaneous melanoma. Intravenous ivuxolimab was administered to patients every 2 weeks at six dose levels: 0.01, 0.1, 0.3, 1.5, 3 and 10 mg/kg. The paper describes the monotherapy dose-escalation part (N ≈ 52 patients) of the phase I trial of ivuxolimab. Prior anti-PD-1, anti-PD-L1 or anti-CTLA-4 therapy was permitted, and less than 45% of dose-escalation patients had received checkpoint inhibitors. Of the 50 or so patients in dose escalation, 19 had hepatocellular carcinoma, some 15 had melanoma, 9 had renal cell carcinoma and 9 had head and neck cancer. The purpose of peripheral TCRbeta sequencing was to test whether ivuxolimab changed TCR sequence diversity and led to clonal T-cell expansion. A male proportion of approximately 83% and a mean age of 60 years, ranging from about 23 to 79, were recorded for the dose-escalation cohort. What the research found in general, with its limitations: In partial responders in the 0.1-3.0 mg/kg groups, normalized peripheral clonal expansion was found to be among the lowest, especially among CD8+ T cells. Low levels of normalized T-cell clonal expansion were also seen in some patients who did not respond. The antigen specificity of the peripheral T cells that underwent clonal expansion was not determined. Clonal expansion of both CD4+ and CD8+ blood T cells was observed from baseline to week 6 at doses 0.1 to 3.0 mg/kg. After ivuxolimab, more expanded clones were found on average in CD8+ T cells than in CD4+ T cells.

Patients with autoimmune disease history or receiving systemic immunosuppression were excluded from the trial. Peripheral blood for TCR sequencing was drawn from every dose cohort at baseline, at cycle 4 day 1 and at cycle 7 day 1. Samples came from an open-label, multicenter, first-in-human phase I dose-escalation trial of ivuxolimab. Adults with locally advanced or metastatic head and neck squamous cell, hepatocellular, melanoma or renal cell carcinoma were enrolled in the trial. Before TCR sequencing, CD4+ T cells and CD8+ T cells from peripheral blood were sorted into separate populations. Genomic DNA was extracted from sorted cells for sequencing of the TCRbeta CDR3 region. TCRbeta CDR3 regions were sequenced using the immunoSEQ Assay. TCRdb retrieved this table from immuneACCESS and kept in-frame rearrangements only. Not all clones are present; in checked studies, unresolved V genes account for under half, and no reason is known for the remainder. The sample contains about 80,000 clones, approximately 92% of them found a single time. The leading ten clones occupy less than 0.35% of the sample.

This TCR was sampled from an adult with an advanced solid tumor such as melanoma, head and neck, liver or kidney cancer. The sequences come from CD4+ or CD8+ T cells sorted from blood, collected in a trial of the OX40 agonist ivuxolimab. The sequence links TRBV2 to TRBJ1-6; matching of 5 bases hints at TRBD1 as the D gene. Here is the DNA: TGTGCCAGCAGTGACGGGGGTACCTATAATTCACCCCTCCACTTT. Its product reads: CASSDGGTYNSPLHF.